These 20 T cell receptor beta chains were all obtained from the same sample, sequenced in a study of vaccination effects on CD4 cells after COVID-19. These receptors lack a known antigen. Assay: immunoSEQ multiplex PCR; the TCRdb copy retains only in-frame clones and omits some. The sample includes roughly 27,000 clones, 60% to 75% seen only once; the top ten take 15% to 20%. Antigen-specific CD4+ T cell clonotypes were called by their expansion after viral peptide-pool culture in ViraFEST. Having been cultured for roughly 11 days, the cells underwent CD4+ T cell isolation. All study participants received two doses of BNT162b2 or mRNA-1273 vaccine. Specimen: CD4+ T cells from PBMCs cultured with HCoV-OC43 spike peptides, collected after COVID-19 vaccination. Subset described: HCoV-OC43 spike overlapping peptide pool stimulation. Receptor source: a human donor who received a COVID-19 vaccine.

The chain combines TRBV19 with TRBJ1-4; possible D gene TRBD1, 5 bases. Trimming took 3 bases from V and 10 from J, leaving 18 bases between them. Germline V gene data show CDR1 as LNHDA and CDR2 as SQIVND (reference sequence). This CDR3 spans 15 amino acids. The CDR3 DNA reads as TGTGCCAGTAGTATCGATGGAGGGGCTTACACAAAACTGTTTTTT. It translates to CASSIDGGAYTKLFF.

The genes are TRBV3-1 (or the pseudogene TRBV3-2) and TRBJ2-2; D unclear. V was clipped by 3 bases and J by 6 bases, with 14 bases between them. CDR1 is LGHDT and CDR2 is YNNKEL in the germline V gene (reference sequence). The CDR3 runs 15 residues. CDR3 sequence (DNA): TGTGCCAGCAGCCACCTTAGCTATCGGGCCGGGGAGCTGTTTTTT. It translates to CASSHLSYRAGELFF.

This CDR3 is CASARDRPYEQYF. As DNA, the CDR3 is TGCGCCAGCGCCCGAGACAGGCCCTACGAGCAGTACTTC. The chain recombines TRBV4-1 with TRBJ2-7; a weak D match, TRBD1 (6 bases). The length of the CDR3 is 13 residues. Germline-derived CDR1 and CDR2 are MGHRA and YSYEKL. Trimming pared 8 bases from V and 2 bases from J, leaving 13 bases between.

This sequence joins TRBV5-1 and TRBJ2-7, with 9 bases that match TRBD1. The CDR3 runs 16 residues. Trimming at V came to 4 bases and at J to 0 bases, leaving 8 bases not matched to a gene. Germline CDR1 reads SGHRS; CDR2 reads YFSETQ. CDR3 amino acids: CASSIAGTGLSYEQYF. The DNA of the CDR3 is TGCGCCAGCAGCATCGCCGGGACAGGGCTCTCCTACGAGCAGTACTTC.

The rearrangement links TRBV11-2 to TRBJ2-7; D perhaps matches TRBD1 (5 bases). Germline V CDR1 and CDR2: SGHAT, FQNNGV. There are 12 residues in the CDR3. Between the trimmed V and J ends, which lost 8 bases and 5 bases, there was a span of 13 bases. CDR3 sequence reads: CASRNRRDEQYF. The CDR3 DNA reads TGTGCCAGCCGAAACCGCAGGGACGAGCAGTACTTC.

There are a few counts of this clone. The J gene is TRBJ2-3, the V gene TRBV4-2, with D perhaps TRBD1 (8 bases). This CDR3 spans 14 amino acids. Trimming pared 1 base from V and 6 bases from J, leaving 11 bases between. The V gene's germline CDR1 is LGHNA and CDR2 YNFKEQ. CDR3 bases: TGTGCCAGCAGCCAAGTACAGGGGGGGGATACGCAGTATTTT. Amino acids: CASSQVQGGDTQYF.

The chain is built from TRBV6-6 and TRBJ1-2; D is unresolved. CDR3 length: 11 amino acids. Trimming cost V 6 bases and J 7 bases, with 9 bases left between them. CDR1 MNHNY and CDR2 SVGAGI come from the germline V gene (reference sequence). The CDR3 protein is CASSPRIGYTF. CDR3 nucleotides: TGTGCCAGCAGCCCACGTATTGGCTACACCTTC.

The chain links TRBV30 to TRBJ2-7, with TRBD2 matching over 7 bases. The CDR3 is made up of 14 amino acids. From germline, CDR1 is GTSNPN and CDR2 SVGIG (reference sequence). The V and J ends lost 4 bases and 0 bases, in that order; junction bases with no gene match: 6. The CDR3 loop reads CAWKLASSSYEQYF. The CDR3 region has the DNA TGTGCCTGGAAACTAGCGTCCAGCTCCTACGAGCAGTACTTC. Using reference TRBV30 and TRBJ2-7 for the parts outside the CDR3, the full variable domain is SQTIHQWPATLVQPVGSPLSLECTVEGTSNPNLYWYRQAAGRGLQLLFYSVGIGQISSEVPQNLSASRPQDRQFILSSKKLLLSDSGFYLCAWKLASSSYEQYFGPGTRLTVT.

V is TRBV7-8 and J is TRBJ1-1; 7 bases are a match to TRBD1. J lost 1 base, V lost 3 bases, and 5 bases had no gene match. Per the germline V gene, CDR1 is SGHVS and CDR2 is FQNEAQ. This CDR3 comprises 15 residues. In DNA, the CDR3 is TGTGCCAGCAGCTTGATGACAGGGTCGAACACTGAAGCTTTCTTT. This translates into CASSLMTGSNTEAFF.

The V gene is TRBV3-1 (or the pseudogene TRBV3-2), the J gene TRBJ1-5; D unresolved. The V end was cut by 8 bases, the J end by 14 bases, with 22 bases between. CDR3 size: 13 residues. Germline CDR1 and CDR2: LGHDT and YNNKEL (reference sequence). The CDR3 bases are TGTGCCAGCGCAGACAAAACTTTATTGTTCGAGCATTTT. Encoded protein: CASADKTLLFEHF.

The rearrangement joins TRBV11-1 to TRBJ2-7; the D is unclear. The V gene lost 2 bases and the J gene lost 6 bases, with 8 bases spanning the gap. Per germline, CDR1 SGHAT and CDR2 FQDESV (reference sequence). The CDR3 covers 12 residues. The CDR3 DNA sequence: TGTGCCAGCAGCTTATCTAGAGGCGAGCAGTACTTC. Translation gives CASSLSRGEQYF.

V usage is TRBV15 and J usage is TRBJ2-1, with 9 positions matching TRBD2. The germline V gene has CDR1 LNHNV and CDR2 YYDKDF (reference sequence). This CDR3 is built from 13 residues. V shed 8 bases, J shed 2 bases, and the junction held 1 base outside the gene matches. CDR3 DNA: TGTGCCACCGCGGGAGGGCCCTACAATGAGCAGTTCTTC. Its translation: CATAGGPYNEQFF.

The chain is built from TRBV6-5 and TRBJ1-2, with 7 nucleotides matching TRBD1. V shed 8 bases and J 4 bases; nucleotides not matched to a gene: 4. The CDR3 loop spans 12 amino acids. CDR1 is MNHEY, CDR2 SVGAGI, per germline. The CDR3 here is CASGGQVYGYTF. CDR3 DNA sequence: TGTGCCAGCGGAGGACAGGTCTATGGCTACACCTTC.

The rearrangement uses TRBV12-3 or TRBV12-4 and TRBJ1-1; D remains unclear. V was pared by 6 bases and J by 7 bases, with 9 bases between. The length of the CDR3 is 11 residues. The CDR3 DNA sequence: TGTGCCAGCAGCCCGATGGATGAAGCTTTCTTT. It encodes CASSPMDEAFF.

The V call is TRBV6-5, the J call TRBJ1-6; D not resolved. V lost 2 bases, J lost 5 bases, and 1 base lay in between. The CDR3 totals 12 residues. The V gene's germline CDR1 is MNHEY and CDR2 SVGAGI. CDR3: CASSYHNSPLHF. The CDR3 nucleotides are TGTGCCAGCAGTTACCATAATTCACCCCTCCACTTT.

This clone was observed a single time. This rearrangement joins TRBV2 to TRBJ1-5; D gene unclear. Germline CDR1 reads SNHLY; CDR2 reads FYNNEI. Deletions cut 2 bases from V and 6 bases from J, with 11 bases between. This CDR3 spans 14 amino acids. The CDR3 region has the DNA TGTGCCAGCAGTGAACCTTATAACGGTCAGCCCCAGCATTTT. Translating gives CASSEPYNGQPQHF.

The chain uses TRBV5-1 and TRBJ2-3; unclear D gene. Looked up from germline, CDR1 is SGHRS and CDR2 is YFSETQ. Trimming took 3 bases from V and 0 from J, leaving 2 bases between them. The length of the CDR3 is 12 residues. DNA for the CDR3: TGCGCCAGCAGCTCTAGCACAGATACGCAGTATTTT. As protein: CASSSSTDTQYF.

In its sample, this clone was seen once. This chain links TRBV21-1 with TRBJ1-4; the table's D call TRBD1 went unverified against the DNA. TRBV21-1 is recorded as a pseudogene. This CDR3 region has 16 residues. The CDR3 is CASSKADRGTNEKLFF. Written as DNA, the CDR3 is TGTGCCAGCAGCAAAGCTGACAGGGGGACTAATGAAAAACTGTTTTTT.

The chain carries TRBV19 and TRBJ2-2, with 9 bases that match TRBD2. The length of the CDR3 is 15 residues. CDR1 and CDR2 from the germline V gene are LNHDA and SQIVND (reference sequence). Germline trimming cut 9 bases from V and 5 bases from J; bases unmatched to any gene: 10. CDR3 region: CASLSGGSETGELFF. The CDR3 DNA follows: TGTGCCAGCTTAAGCGGGGGGTCAGAAACCGGGGAGCTGTTTTTT.

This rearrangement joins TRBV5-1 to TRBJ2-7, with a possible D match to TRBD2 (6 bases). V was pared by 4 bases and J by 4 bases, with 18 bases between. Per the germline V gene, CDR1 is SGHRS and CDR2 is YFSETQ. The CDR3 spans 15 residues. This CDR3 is CASSPGWGDLYEQYF. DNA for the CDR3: TGCGCCAGCAGCCCCGGGTGGGGGGACTTATACGAGCAGTACTTC.